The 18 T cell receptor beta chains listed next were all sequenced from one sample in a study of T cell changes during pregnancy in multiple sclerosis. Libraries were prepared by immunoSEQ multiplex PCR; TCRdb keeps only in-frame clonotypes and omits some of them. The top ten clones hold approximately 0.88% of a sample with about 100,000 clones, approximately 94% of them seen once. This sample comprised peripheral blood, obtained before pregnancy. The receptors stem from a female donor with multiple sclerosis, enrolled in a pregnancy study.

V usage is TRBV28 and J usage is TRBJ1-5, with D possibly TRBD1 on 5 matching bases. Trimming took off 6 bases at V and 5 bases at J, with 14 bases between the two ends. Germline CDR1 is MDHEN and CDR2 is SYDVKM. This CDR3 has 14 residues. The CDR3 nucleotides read TGTGCCAGCAGCCGGACACAAAATTATCAGCCCCAGCATTTT. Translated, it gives CASSRTQNYQPQHF.

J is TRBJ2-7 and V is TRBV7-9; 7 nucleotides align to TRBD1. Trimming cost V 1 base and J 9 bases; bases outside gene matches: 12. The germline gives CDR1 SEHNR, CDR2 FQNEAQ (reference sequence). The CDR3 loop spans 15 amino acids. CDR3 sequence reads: CASSLDLGQTKGQYF. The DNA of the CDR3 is TGTGCCAGCAGCTTAGACCTGGGACAGACCAAGGGGCAGTACTTC.

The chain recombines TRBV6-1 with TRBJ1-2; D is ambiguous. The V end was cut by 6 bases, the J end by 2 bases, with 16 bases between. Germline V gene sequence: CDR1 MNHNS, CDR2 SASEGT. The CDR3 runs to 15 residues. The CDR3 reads CASREGLGSNYGYTF. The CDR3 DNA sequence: TGTGCCAGCAGGGAGGGCCTAGGGAGCAACTATGGCTACACCTTC.

CDR3 protein: CASSLGLRTEAFF. CDR3 bases: TGTGCCAGCAGCTTAGGACTCCGCACTGAAGCTTTCTTT. This rearrangement joins TRBV11-2 to TRBJ1-1; the D is unclear. V was trimmed by 1 base and J by 4 bases, leaving 7 bases between them. The length of the CDR3 is 13 residues. Germline CDR1 and CDR2: SGHAT and FQNNGV.

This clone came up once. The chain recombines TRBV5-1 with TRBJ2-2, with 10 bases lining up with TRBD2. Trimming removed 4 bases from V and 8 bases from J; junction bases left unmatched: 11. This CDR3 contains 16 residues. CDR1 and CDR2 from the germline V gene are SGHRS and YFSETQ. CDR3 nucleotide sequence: TGCGCCAGCAGCCCATATTCTAGCGGGAGAATGGGGGAGCTGTTTTTT. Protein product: CASSPYSSGRMGELFF. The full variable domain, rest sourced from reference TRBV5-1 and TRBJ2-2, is KAGVTQTPRYLIKTRGQQVTLSCSPISGHRSVSWYQQTPGQGLQFLFEYFSETQRNKGNFPGRFSGRQFSNSRSEMNVSTLELGDSALYLCASSPYSSGRMGELFFGEGSRLTVL.

CDR3 in DNA: TGTGCCAGCAGCGCCGGGACAGGGCGCTATGGCTACACCTTC. This translates into CASSAGTGRYGYTF. The chain uses TRBV2 and TRBJ1-2; TRBD1 matches 9 bases. This CDR3 region has 14 residues. The V and J ends lost 6 bases and 4 bases, in that order; junction bases with no gene match: 6. Germline values: CDR1 SNHLY, CDR2 FYNNEI.

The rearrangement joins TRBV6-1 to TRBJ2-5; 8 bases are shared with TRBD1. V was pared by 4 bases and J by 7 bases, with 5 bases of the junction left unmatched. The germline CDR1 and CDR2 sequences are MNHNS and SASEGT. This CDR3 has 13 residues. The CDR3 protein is CASSGTGSATQYF. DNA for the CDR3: TGTGCCAGCAGTGGGACAGGGAGTGCGACCCAGTACTTC.

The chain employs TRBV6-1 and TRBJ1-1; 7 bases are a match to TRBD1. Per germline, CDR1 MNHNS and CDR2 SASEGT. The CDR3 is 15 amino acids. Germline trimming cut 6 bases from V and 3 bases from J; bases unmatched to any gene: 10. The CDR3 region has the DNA TGTGCCAGCAGCCGACAGGGTGTAGGGGACACTGAAGCTTTCTTT. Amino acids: CASSRQGVGDTEAFF.

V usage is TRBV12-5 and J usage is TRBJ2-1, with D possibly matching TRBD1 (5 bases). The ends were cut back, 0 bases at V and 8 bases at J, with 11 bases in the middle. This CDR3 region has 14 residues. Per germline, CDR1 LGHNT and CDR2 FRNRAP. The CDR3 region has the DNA TGTGCTAGTGGTTTGGTAGTAGGGGTGCATGAGCAGTTCTTC. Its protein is CASGLVVGVHEQFF.

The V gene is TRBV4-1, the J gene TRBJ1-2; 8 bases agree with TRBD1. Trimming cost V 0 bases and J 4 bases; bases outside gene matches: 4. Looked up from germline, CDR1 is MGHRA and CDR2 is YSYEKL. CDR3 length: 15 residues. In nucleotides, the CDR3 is TGCGCCAGCAGCCAAGAACGACAGGGGTTCTATGGCTACACCTTC. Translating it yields CASSQERQGFYGYTF.

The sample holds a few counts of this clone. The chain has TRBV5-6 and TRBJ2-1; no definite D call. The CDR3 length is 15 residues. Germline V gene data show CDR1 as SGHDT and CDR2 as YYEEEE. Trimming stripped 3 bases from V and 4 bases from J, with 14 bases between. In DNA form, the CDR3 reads TGTGCCAGCAGCTCTCAACATCTTTTATACAATGAGCAGTTCTTC. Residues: CASSSQHLLYNEQFF.

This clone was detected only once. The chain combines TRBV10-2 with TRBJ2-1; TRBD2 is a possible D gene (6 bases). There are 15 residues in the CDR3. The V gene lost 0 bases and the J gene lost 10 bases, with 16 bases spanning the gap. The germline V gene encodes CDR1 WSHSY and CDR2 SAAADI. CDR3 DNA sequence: TGCGCCAGCAGTGAGTCCGGGACTCCATTCCAAGAGCAGTTCTTC. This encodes CASSESGTPFQEQFF.

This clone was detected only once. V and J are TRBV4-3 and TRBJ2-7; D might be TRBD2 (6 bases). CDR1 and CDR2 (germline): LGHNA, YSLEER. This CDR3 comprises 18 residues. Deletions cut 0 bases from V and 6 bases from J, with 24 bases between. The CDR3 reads CASSQDHLATAPFAEQYF. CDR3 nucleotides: TGCGCCAGCAGCCAAGATCACCTAGCGACAGCCCCTTTTGCCGAGCAGTACTTC.

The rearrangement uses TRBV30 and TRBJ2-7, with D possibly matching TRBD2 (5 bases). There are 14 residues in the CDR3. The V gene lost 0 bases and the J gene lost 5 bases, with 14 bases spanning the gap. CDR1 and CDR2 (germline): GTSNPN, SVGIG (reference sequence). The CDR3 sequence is CAWSVIPAGHEQYF. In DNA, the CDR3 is TGTGCCTGGAGTGTAATCCCCGCGGGCCACGAGCAGTACTTC.

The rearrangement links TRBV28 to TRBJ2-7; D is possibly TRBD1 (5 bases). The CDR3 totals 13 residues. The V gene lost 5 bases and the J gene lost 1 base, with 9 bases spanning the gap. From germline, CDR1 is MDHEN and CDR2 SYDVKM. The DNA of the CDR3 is TGTGCCAGCAGTAGGACACTTTCCTACGAGCAGTACTTC. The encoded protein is CASSRTLSYEQYF.

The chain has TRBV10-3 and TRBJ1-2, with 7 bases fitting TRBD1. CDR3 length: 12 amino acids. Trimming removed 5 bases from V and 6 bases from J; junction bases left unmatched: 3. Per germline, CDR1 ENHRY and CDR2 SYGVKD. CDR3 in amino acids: CAISKTGNGYTF. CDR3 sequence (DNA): TGTGCCATCAGTAAGACAGGGAATGGCTACACCTTC.

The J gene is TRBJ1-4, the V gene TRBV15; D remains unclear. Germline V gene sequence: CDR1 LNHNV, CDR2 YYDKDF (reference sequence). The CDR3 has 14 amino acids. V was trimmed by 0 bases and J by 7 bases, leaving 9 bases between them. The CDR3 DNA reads TGTGCCACCAGCAGAGATCGGTCGTCTGAAAAACTGTTTTTT. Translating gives CATSRDRSSEKLFF.

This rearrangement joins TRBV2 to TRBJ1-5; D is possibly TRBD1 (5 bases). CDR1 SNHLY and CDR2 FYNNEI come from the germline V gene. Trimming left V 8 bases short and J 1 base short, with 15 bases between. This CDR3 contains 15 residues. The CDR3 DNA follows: TGTGCCAGCTCGGAGGGGCGGATAAGCAATCAGCCCCAGCATTTT. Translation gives CASSEGRISNQPQHF.